A selection of T cell receptor beta chains follows, all from one sample in a study of cytomegalovirus exposure and HLA in healthy donors. The assay was immunoSEQ multiplex PCR, and TCRdb's table has in-frame clones only and misses some. The top ten hold more than 4% of the sample, which has roughly 160,000 clones, around 85% seen once. Sequencing was done on a sample of PBMCs. These receptors were taken from a man aged 35-49 years in good health and CMV-seronegative. The CDR3 runs from the conserved cysteine through the conserved F or W. The listing skips clone size in some rows; elsewhere it reads once, few, many or a size class.

once	TRBV7-2	TRBJ1-5	CASSLYGSSSNQPQHF
-	TRBV10-3	TRBJ1-2	CATRGSRYGYTF
-	TRBV5-1	TRBJ2-3	CASSPGLAGDGDTLDTQYF
-	TRBV19	TRBJ1-5	CASSTFGTGGNQPQHF
-	TRBV28	TRBJ1-5	CASSFGLSYQPQHF
-	TRBV18	TRBJ2-2	CASSPRPRNTGELFF
-	TRBV6-9	TRBJ2-3	CASTTGGTDTQYF
-	TRBV28	TRBJ2-1	CASSGPLKTGGVEQFF
few	TRBV6-1	TRBJ1-5	CASSEFAGLGRGQPQHF
once	TRBV7-2	TRBJ2-3	CASTPHQTSTDTQYF
once	TRBV5-6	TRBJ2-3	CASSLGPPPGTDTQYF
-	TRBV7-9	TRBJ2-2	CASSLVGRANTGELFF
-	TRBV4-1	TRBJ2-7	CASSQDGQTYEQYF
few	TRBV5-1	TRBJ2-1	CASSLAETSGEQFF
-	TRBV7-8	TRBJ2-1	CASSLGLANEQFF
once	TRBV13	TRBJ2-2	CASSLEGYTGELFF
few	TRBV6-5	TRBJ1-2	CASTDRRGGDGYTF
-	TRBV7-6	TRBJ2-6	CASSLVGNQVAGANVLTF
-	TRBV10-3	TRBJ1-3	CATEGQGTSGNTIYF
few	TRBV6-1	TRBJ2-7	CASSDRDRLNEQYF
-	TRBV6-5	TRBJ2-2	CASSYALAHTGELFF
-	TRBV5-4	TRBJ2-1	CASSNRDRGINEQFF
-	TRBV7-9	TRBJ2-3	CASSLASGGGAGTQYF
-	TRBV4-1	TRBJ2-7	CASSLGQGFSYEQYF
few	TRBV15	TRBJ1-3	CATTSPLGNTIYF
-	TRBV28	TRBJ2-7	CASSPTVFGQYF
few	TRBV25-1	TRBJ2-1	CASSGPGLAGGDEQFF
-	TRBV27	TRBJ1-1	CASSQRGGQSSTEAFF
-	TRBV27	TRBJ1-5	CASSLTGFSNQPQHF
-	TRBV9	TRBJ2-5	CASSTSARTVRQETQYF
-	TRBV7-9	TRBJ2-1	CASSLAQGPLGEQFF